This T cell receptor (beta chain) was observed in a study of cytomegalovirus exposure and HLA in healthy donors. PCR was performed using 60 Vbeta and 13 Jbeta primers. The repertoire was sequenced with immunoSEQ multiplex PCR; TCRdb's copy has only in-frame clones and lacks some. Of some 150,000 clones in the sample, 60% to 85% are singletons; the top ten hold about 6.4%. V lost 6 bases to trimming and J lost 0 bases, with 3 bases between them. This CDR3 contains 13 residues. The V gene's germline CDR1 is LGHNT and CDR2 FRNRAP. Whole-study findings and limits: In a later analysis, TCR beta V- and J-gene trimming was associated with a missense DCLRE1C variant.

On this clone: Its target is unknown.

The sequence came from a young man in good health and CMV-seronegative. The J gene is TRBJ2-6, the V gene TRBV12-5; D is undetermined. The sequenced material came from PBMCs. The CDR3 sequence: CASGYSGANVLTF. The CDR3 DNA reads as TGTGCTAGTGGCTACTCTGGGGCCAACGTCCTGACTTTC.